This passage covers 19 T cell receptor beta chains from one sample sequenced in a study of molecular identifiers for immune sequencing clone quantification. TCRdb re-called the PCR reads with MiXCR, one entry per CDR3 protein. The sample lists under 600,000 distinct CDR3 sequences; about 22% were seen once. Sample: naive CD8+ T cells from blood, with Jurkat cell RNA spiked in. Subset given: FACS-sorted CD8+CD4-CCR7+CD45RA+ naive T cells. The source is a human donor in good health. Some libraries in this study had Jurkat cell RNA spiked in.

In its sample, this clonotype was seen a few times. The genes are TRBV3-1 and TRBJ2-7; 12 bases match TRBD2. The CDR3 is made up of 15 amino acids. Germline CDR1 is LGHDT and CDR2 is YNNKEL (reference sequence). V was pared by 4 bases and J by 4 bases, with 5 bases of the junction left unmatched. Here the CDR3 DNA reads TGTGCCAGCAGCCCTAGCGGGGGGGTCTGGTACGAGCAGTACTTC. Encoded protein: CASSPSGGVWYEQYF.

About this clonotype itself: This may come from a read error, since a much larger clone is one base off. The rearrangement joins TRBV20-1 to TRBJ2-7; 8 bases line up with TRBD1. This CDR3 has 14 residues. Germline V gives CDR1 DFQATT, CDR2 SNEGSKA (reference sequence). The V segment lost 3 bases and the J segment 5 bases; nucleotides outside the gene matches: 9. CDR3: CSARAGAGGHEQYF. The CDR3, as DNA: TGCAGTGCTAGGGCCGGGGCAGGGGGCCACGAGCAGTACTTC.

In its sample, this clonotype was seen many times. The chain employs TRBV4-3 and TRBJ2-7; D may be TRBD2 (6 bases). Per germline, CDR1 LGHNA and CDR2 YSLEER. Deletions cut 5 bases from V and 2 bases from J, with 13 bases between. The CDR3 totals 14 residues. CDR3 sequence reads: CASSAGRLTYEQYF. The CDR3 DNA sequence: TGCGCCAGCAGCGCGGGACGTCTGACCTACGAGCAGTACTTC.

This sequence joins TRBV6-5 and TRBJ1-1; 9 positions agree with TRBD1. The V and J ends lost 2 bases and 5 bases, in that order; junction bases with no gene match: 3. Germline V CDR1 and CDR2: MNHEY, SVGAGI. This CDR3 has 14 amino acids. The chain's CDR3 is CASSYGTGYTEAFF. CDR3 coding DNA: TGTGCCAGCAGTTACGGGACAGGGTATACTGAAGCTTTCTTT.

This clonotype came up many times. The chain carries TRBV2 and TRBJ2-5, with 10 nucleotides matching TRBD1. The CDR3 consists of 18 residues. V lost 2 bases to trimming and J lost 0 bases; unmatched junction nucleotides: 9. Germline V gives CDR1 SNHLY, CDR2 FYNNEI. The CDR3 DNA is TGTGCCAGCAGTGAATCTCCCGGGACAGGGGCGTACCAAGAGACCCAGTACTTC. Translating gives CASSESPGTGAYQETQYF.

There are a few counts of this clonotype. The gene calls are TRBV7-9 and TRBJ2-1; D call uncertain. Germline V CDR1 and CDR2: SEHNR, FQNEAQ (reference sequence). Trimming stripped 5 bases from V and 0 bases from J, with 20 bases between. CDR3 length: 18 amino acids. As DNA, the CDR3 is TGTGCCAGCAGCCTAGGCGCGTCCTTCCTCTCCTCCTACAATGAGCAGTTCTTC. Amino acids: CASSLGASFLSSYNEQFF. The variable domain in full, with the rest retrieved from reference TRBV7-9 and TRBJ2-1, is DTGVSQNPRHKITKRGQNVTFRCDPISEHNRLYWYRQTLGQGPEFLTYFQNEAQLEKSRLLSDRFSAERPKGSFSTLEIQRTEQGDSAMYLCASSLGASFLSSYNEQFFGPGTRLTVL.

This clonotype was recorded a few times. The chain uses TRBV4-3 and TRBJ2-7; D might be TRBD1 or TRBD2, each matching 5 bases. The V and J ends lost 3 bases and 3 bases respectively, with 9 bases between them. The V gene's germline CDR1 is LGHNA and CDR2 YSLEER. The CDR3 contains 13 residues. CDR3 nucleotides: TGCGCCAGCAGCCAGGGGGAGTTCTACGAGCAGTACTTC. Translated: CASSQGEFYEQYF.

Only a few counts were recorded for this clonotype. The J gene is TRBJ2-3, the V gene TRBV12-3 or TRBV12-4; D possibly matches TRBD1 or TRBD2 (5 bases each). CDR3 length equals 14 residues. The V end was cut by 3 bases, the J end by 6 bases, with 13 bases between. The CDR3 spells CASSFTERGDTQYF. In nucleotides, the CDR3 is TGTGCCAGCAGTTTCACCGAGAGGGGTGATACGCAGTATTTT.

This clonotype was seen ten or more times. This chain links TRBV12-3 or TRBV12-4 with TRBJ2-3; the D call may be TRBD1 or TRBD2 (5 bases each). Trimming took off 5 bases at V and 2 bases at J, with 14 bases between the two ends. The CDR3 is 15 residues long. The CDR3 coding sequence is TGTGCCAGCAGTATGGGACCCCCTACCACAGATACGCAGTATTTT. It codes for CASSMGPPTTDTQYF.

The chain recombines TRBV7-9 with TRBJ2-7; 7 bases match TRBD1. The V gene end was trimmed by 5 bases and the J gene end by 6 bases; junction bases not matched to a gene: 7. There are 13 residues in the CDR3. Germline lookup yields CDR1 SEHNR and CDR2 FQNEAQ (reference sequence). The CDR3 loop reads CASSATNRGEQYF. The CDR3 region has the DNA TGTGCCAGCAGCGCAACAAACAGGGGCGAGCAGTACTTC.

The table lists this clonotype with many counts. CDR3 in amino acids: CASSPRVGYEQYF. The CDR3 DNA reads TGTGCCAGCAGTCCCCGTGTAGGCTACGAGCAGTACTTC. The V call is TRBV2, the J call TRBJ2-7; D gene uncertain. Germline loops: CDR1 SNHLY, CDR2 FYNNEI. Trimming left V 5 bases short and J 3 bases short, with 11 bases between. CDR3 size: 13 residues.

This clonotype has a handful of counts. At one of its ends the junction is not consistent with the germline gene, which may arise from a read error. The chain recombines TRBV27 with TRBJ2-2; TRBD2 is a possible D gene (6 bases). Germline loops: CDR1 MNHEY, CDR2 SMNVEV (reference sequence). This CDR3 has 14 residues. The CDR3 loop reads CASSFQGGTGGLFF. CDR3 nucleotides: TGTGCCAGCAGTTTCCAGGGAGGCACCGGGGGGCTGTTTTTT.

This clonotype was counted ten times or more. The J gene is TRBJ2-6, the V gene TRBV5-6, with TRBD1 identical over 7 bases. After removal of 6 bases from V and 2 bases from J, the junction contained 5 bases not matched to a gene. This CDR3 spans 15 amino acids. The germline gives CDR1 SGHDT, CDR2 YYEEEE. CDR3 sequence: CASNYRGAGANVLTF. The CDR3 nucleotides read TGTGCCAGCAACTACAGGGGTGCTGGGGCCAACGTCCTGACTTTC.

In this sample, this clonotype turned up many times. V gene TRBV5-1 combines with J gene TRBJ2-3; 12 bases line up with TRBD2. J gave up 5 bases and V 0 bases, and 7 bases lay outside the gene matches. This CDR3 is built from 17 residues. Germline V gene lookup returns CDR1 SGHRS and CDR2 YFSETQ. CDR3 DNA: TGCGCCAGCAGCTTGGACCCTAGCGGGGGGGCTGGAGATACGCAGTATTTT. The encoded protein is CASSLDPSGGAGDTQYF.

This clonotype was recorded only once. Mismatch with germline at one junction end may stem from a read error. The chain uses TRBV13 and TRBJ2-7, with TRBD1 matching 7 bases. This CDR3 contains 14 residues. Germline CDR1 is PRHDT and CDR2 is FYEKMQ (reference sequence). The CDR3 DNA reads TGTGCCAGCAGCTCAGGACAGGCAATCTACGAGCGGTACTTC. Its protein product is CASSSGQAIYERYF.

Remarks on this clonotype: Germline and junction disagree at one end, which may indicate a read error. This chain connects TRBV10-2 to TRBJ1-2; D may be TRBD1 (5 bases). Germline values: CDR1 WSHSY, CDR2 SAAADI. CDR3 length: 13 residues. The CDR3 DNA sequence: TGCGCCAGCGGTGAAGGGGCCGGCTATGGCTACACCTTC. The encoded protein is CASGEGAGYGYTF.

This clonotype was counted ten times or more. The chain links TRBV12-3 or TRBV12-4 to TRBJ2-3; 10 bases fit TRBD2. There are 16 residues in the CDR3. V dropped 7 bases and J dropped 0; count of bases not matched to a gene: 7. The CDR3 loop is CASMDASGRSTDTQYF. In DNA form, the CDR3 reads TGTGCCAGCATGGATGCTAGCGGGAGAAGCACAGATACGCAGTATTTT.

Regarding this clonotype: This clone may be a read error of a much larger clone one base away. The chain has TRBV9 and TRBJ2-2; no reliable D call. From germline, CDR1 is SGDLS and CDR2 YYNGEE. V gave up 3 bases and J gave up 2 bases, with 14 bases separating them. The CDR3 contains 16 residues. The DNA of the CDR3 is TGTGCCAGCAGCGCAGAAGTAAGGGTAAACACCGGGGAGCTGTTTTTT. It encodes CASSAEVRVNTGELFF.

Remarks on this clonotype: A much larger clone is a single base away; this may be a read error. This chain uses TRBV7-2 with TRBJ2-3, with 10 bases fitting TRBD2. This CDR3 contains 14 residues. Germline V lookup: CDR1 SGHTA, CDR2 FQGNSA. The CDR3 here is CAGSYGLAADTQYF. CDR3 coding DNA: TGTGCCGGCAGCTACGGACTAGCGGCAGATACGCAGTATTTT.